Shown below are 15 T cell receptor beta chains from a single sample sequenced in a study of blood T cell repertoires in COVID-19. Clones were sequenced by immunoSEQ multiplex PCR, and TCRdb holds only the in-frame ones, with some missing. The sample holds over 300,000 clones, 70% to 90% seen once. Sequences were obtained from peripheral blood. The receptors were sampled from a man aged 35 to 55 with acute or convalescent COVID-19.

Here the CDR3 DNA reads TGTGCCAGCAGCTACCGAAGCGGGGCAGATACGCAGTATTTT. Amino acids: CASSYRSGADTQYF. This rearrangement joins TRBV7-3 to TRBJ2-3; 7 positions match TRBD2. This CDR3 comprises 14 residues. CDR1 is SGHTA and CDR2 is FQGTGA in the germline V gene. J gave up 4 bases and V 4 bases, and 5 bases lay outside the gene matches.

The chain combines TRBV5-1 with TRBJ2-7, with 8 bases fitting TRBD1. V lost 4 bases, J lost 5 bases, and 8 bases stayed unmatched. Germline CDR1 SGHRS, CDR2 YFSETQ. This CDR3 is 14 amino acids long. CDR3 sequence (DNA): TGCGCCAGCAGCATAGGACAGGGACACGACGAGCAGTACTTC. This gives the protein CASSIGQGHDEQYF.

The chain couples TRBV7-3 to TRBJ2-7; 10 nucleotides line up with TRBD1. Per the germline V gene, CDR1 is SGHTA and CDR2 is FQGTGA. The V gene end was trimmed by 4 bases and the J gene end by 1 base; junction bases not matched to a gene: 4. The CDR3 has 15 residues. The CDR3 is CASSWGQGLSYEQYF. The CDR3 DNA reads TGTGCCAGCAGCTGGGGACAGGGGTTATCCTACGAGCAGTACTTC.

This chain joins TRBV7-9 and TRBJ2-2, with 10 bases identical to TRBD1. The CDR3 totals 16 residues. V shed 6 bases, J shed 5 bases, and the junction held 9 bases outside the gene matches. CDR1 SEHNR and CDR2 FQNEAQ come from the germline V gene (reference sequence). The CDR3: CASRSAGTGATGELFF. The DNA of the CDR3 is TGTGCCAGCAGATCAGCCGGGACAGGGGCTACCGGGGAGCTGTTTTTT.

CDR3 sequence (DNA): TGCGCCAGCAGGCGGGAGTCCGGGGAGCTGTTTTTT. It codes for CASRRESGELFF. The rearrangement links TRBV5-1 to TRBJ2-2, with 7 bases aligning to TRBD2. Trimming took 5 bases from V and 6 from J; bases not matched to a gene: 1. Germline V gives CDR1 SGHRS, CDR2 YFSETQ. The CDR3 has 12 residues.

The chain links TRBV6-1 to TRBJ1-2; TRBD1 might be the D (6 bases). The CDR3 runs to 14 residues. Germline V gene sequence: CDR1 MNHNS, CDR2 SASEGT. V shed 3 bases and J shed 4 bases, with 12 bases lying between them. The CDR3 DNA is TGTGCCAGCAGTGATGGGCAGGGGAGCTATGGCTACACCTTC. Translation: CASSDGQGSYGYTF.

The CDR3 here is CASIRRGEQFF. CDR3 DNA: TGTGCCAGCATCCGCCGGGGGGAGCAGTTCTTC. The chain carries TRBV28 and TRBJ2-1; D may be TRBD2 (6 bases). Trimming took off 7 bases at V and 10 bases at J, with 11 bases between the two ends. The germline V gene encodes CDR1 MDHEN and CDR2 SYDVKM. This CDR3 contains 11 residues. The full variable domain, completed using reference TRBV28 and TRBJ2-1, is DVKVTQSSRYLVKRTGEKVFLECVQDMDHENMFWYRQDPGLGLRLIYFSYDVKMKEKGDIPEGYSVSREKKERFSLILESASTNQTSMYLCASIRRGEQFFGPGTRLTVL.

This chain's CDR3 is CASSIVGGGLIQPQHF. The DNA of the CDR3 is TGTGCCAGTAGTATAGTCGGAGGGGGCTTAATTCAGCCCCAGCATTTT. The chain combines TRBV19 with TRBJ1-5; 7 bases are a match to TRBD1. This CDR3 has 16 residues. V gave up 1 base and J gave up 6 bases; unmatched junction bases: 9. Germline V gene lookup returns CDR1 LNHDA and CDR2 SQIVND (reference sequence).

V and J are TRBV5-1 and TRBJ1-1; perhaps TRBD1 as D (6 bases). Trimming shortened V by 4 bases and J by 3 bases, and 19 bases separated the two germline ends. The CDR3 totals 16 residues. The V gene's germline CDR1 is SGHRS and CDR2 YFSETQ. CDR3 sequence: CASSPAGGLGYTEAFF. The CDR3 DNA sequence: TGCGCCAGCAGCCCCGCGGGGGGGCTTGGGTACACTGAAGCTTTCTTT.

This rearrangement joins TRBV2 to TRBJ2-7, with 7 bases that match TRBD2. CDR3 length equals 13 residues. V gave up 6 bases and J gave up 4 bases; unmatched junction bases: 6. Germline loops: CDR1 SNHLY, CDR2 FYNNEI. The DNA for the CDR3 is TGTGCCAGCAGCGAGATCGGGGGGTACGAGCAGTACTTC. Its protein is CASSEIGGYEQYF. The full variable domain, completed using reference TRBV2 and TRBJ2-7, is EPEVTQTPSHQVTQMGQEVILRCVPISNHLYFYWYRQILGQKVEFLVSFYNNEISEKSEIFDDQFSVERPDGSNFTLKIRSTKLEDSAMYFCASSEIGGYEQYFGPGTRLTVT.

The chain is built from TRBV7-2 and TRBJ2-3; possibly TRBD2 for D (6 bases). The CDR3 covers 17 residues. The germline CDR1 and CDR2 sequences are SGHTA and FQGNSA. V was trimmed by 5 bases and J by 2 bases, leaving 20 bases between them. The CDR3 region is CASSLNLMRRATDTQYF. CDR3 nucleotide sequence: TGTGCCAGCAGCCTCAATCTGATGAGGAGGGCCACAGATACGCAGTATTTT.

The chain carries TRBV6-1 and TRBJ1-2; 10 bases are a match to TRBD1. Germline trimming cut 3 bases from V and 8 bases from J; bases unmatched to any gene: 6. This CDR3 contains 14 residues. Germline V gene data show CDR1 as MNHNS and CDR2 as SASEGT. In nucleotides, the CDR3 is TGTGCCAGCAGTGAGCACGGGACAGGGGACGGCTACACCTTC. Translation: CASSEHGTGDGYTF.

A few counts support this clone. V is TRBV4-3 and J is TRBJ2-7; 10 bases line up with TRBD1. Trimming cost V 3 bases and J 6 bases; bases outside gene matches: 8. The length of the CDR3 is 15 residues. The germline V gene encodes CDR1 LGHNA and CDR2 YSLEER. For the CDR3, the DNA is TGCGCCAGCAGCCAGTACCGGGACAGGGGCGGCGAGCAGTACTTC. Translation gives CASSQYRDRGGEQYF.

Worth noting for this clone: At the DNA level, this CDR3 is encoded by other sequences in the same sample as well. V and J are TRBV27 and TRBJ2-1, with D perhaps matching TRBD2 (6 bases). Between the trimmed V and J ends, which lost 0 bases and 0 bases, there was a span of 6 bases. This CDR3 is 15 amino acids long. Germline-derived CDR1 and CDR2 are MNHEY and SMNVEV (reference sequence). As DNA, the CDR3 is TGTGCCAGCAGTTTATCCGGGAGCTCCTACAATGAGCAGTTCTTC. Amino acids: CASSLSGSSYNEQFF.

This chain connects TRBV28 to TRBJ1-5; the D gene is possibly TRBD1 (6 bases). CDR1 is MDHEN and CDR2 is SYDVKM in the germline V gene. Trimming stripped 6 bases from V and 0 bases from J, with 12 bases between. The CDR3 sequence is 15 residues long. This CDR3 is CASRQQGVSNQPQHF. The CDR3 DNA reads TGTGCCAGCAGACAACAGGGAGTTAGCAATCAGCCCCAGCATTTT.